This T cell receptor (beta chain) was profiled in a study of tumor-infiltrating lymphocytes in primary liver carcinoma (dated by TCRdb to about 2017). General notes on the study: Of the five patients (three men and two women, aged 30 to 69 years), four had hepatocellular carcinoma and one had combined HCC and intrahepatic cholangiocarcinoma. The tumors of the five patients were staged as T1-T3 N0M0, with maximum diameters ranging from about 4.2 to 11 cm. A total of 35 specimens from 5 patients went through TCRbeta repertoire sequencing, namely 25 tumor regions, 5 adjacent noncancerous liver tissues and 5 peripheral blood samples. TCRbeta repertoire sequencing, expression microarrays and whole-exome sequencing were combined in the study across five regions of each liver tumor, with adjacent normal tissue and blood also included. High reproducibility was observed for the technical replicate repertoires, with mean shared-clone rates roughly 0.92 and correlation coefficients above 0.95. Samples yielded roughly 3.65 to 7.5 million productive TCRbeta reads; read depth did not differ significantly between tissue types.

TCRbeta-specific cDNA was reverse-transcribed from roughly 500 ng total RNA using a constant-region primer and ProtoScript II reverse transcriptase. Three nested multiplex PCR rounds, following a slightly modified ARM-PCR procedure, were used to build the TCRbeta libraries. Multiplex TRBV1-TRBV30 forward primers and a Cbeta reverse primer were used in the first two PCR rounds, each of which was run for approximately 10 cycles. A final 25-cycle PCR with Deep VentR polymerase added sample barcodes and Illumina adapters. Before sequencing, amplicons between 200 and 500 bp were purified from gel using a QIAquick gel extraction kit. An Illumina HiSeq 2500 was used to sequence the TCRbeta amplicons, generating 250-bp paired-end reads. Regarding the original processing steps: To recover full CDR3 sequences, reads were quality-trimmed using Trimmomatic v0.33 and paired reads were then merged using FLASH v1.2.11. V, D and J germline segments were assigned to the rearranged TCRbeta sequences using MiGEC v1.2.1b. Clonotype statistics, along with Shannon-Wiener diversity indices, were calculated using VDJtools v1.0.0. Except for diversity analysis, only each sample's 250 most abundant clonotypes were used in subsequent analyses to reduce sampling bias. TCRdb handled the public reads itself, with Q25 trimming in fastp and clone calling in MiXCR, and kept productive beta chains. CDR3 protein duplicates are merged, each entry listing the most common genes and DNA. Here the V and J calls rest on TCRdb's processing, not on the authors' analysis. The sample table shows tens of thousands of distinct CDR3 sequences, and roughly 75% are seen once. The ten largest account for around 40% of the sample.

V gives up 2 bases and J gives up 4 bases, and the segment between their germline ends measures 24 bases. Taken from the germline V gene, the CDR1 and CDR2 loops are MNHEY and SVGAGI. Measured from the cysteine to the phenylalanine, the CDR3 is 19 residues long. Only the CDR3 DNA is retained, 57 bases long and in frame from the first base. Summary of the overall study and its limitations: With just five or six patients in the study, the authors point out that the findings should be validated in a larger study. Only the TCR beta chain was sequenced, so true repertoire diversity is likely underestimated because unpaired alpha chains were not captured. Since the samples were bulk and unsorted, there was no way to compare CD4+ and CD8+ T cell repertoires. The top 250 clones made up a significantly larger repertoire fraction in tumors than in blood (p = 0.039). Consistent with antigen-driven expansion, pairs of tumor regions showed higher repertoire overlap (mean around 36%) than either tumor-adjacent pairs (roughly 17%) or tumor-blood pairs (around 14%).

Total RNA and DNA were co-extracted from approximately 20-30 mg of bulk tissue with the AllPrep DNA/RNA mini kit, without cell sorting. Between November 2015 and 2016, a handful of patients in China with histopathologically diagnosed primary liver carcinoma had surgical resection. At the time of sampling, the patients had chronic HBV infection and had not received any treatment. Fresh tumor and adjacent tissue pieces were bisected; one half was stored in RNAlater at -80°C, the other sent for histology. Regarding this clonotype: The target of this receptor is not known. Base qualities were left out, and no much larger clone turns up one base away.

The source material was tumor-adjacent normal liver tissue. The chain employs TRBV6-5 and TRBJ2-1, and perhaps TRBD2 as D gene, on 6 matching bases. The source of this sequence is a woman in her 30s with primary liver carcinoma and hepatitis B virus infection. The CDR3 loop reads CASSYTGDGASAVYNEQFF. The sequence in DNA is TGTGCCAGCAGTTACACGGGCGACGGGGCTAGCGCAGTGTACAATGAGCAGTTCTTC.